This T cell receptor beta chain originates from a study of shared clonotypes between healthy human individuals. This clone was seen a few times. Its antigen is not identified. Distinct nucleotide sequences in the sample also encode this CDR3. Terminally differentiated effector memory CD45RA+ cells were left out of the naive CD8 fraction, which was CD45RO-negative and positively selected for CCR7. Study conclusions and caveats: Represented genetic and exposure-history diversity was restricted by having few donors. Generation probability values for non-shared clonotypes were lower than those for clonotypes shared by all four donors. Clonotype sharing among donors, it was expected, would be affected by sequencing depth.

V gave up 3 bases and J gave up 7 bases, with 8 bases separating them. The length of the CDR3 is 12 residues. Germline CDR1 reads SGDLS; CDR2 reads YYNGEE. It was at deep level that the assay was run. The protocol was immunoSEQ multiplex PCR, while the TCRdb copy is restricted to in-frame clones and leaves out a portion. The data contain 550,000 to 650,000 clones, about 96% of them singletons. The TCR was taken from a woman younger than 45 in good health. The chain couples TRBV9 to TRBJ2-1; D is perhaps TRBD1 (7 bases). Sequenced: naive CD8+ T cells sorted from blood. CDR3 loop: CASSAGGNEQFF. The CDR3 coding sequence is TGTGCCAGCAGCGCAGGGGGGAATGAGCAGTTCTTC.